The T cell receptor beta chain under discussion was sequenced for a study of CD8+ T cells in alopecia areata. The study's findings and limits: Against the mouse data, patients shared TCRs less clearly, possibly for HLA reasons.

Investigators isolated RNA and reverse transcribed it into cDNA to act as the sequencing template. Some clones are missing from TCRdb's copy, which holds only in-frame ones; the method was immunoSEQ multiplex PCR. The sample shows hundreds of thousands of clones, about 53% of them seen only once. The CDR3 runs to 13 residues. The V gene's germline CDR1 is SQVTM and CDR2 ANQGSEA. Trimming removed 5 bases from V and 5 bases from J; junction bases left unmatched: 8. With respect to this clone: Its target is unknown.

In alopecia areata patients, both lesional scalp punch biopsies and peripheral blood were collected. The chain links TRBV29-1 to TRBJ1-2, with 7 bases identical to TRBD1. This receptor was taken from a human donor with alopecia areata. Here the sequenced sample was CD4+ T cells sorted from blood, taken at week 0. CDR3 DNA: TGCAGCGTTTCCCGGGACAGACCTTATGGCTACACCTTC. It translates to CSVSRDRPYGYTF.